This T cell receptor beta chain is drawn from a study of beta chain features in type 1 diabetes. Findings and caveats of the study: Moderately but significantly shorter TCRB CDR3s were found in Type 1 diabetes patients in all four CD4+ subsets.

cDNA synthesis used the whole RNA isolate, giving expressed TCRB sequences. Here immunoSEQ multiplex PCR was the method, and the copy in TCRdb shows in-frame clones only, minus some. The sample carries 300,000 to 400,000 clones, over 8.5% recorded once. Points on this clone: What it binds is not known.

This CDR3 region has 14 residues. Germline-derived CDR1 and CDR2 are MDHEN and SYDVKM. With V trimmed by 6 bases and J by 1 base, 6 bases remained unmatched. Sequenced input: central memory CD4+ T cells from blood. This sequence originates from a man aged 25-45 years with type 1 diabetes. V gene TRBV28 combines with J gene TRBJ2-7, with TRBD2 matching over 7 bases. In DNA form, the CDR3 reads TGTGCCAGCAGCTACGGGGGGATGTCCTACGAGCAGTACTTC. Its protein is CASSYGGMSYEQYF.